One T cell receptor (beta chain) is described in this entry. This clonotype has only a few counts. Its antigen is not yet known. No much larger clonotype is one base removed from it; base qualities were not supplied. The CDR3 covers 13 residues, taking in both the cysteine and the phenylalanine. Only the CDR3 DNA is retained, 39 bases long and in frame from the first base. CDR1 and CDR2, looked up from the germline V gene, are SGHVS and FNYEAQ. V sheds 7 bases and J sheds 3 bases, leaving 10 bases between their ends. TCRdb names Illumina HiSeq 1500 as the instrument used. Starting from the raw public reads, TCRdb applied fastp trimming at Q25, assembled clones with MiXCR and retained in-frame beta chains. Rows with one shared CDR3 protein collapse into an entry with the most common genes and DNA. The sample data list about 890,000 distinct CDR3 sequences, and roughly 30% of these were observed just once. Over 12% of the sample belongs to the ten largest clones.

The sample originates from a study of T cell repertoires in cytomegalovirus infection (dated by TCRdb to the late 2010s). Study-wide context: Peptide stimulations targeted recently identified HLA-C-restricted CMV epitopes, whose presentation resists viral immunomodulation, together with well-studied HLA-B-restricted epitopes. Donor HLA type was relevant to the analysis, because carriage of CMV infection together with the matching HLA type was indicated by public TCR beta signatures. General findings and caveats noted by the study authors: The ex vivo response was dominated by HLA-C-restricted CMV-specific TCR beta clonotypes, which also provided the single most frequent clonotype in two of eight donors. Cumulative frequency of public TCR beta family members discriminated carriers of CMV infection plus the relevant HLA type in this cohort and an independent approximately 360-donor cohort.

The meaning of the sample's treatment or condition label: in vitro stimulation with specific CMV peptide epitopes to enrich CMV-specific T cells. The sequence links TRBV7-6 to TRBJ1-5, with TRBD1 tentatively as D gene (6 bases match). The receptor comes from a human donor in good health (CMV status not recorded). Some clones in this sample may be carry-over from other donors' samples. Sequencing used cultured CD8+ T cells from PBMCs, obtained from culture after CMV antigen stimulation. The CDR3 in this case is CASTPGANQPQHF. The sequenced DNA: TGTGCCAGCACCCCAGGGGCCAATCAGCCCCAGCATTTT.